Here is one T cell receptor (beta chain) with its context. This record belongs to a study of blood T cell repertoires in COVID-19. As for the study in general: Donors in the United States, Italy and Spain gave samples during acute or convalescent COVID-19. Nucleic acid was either cDNA or gDNA, and it came from T cells, B-cell-depleted T cells, or PBMCs.

Original data processing: Nucleated cell counts were estimated from reference gene primer amplification. Here immunoSEQ multiplex PCR was the method, and the copy in TCRdb shows in-frame clones only, minus some. V and J calls and clone size are given by that table; D and trimming were obtained from the DNA. Here the sample spans about 670,000 clones, 75% to 90% being singletons. There are 15 residues in the CDR3. V was clipped by 5 bases and J by 4 bases; unmatched bases: 5. From germline, CDR1 is SEHNR and CDR2 FQNEAQ (reference sequence). The sample consisted of peripheral blood. The sequence derives from a woman younger than 30 with acute or convalescent COVID-19. The chain is built from TRBV7-9 and TRBJ1-6; 7 nucleotides line up with TRBD1. CDR3: CASSKGQNYNSPLHF. The CDR3 DNA reads as TGTGCCAGCAGCAAGGGACAGAATTATAATTCACCCCTCCACTTT.